One sample yielded the 24 T cell receptor beta chains listed below, sequenced in a study of T cell responses to AZD1222 COVID-19 vaccine. Here immunoSEQ multiplex PCR was the method, and the copy in TCRdb shows in-frame clones only, minus some. The sample has roughly 140,000 clones, about 92% seen once; the top ten hold 3.3%. The sequencing here drew on peripheral blood, taken 28 days after the second AZD1222 dose. These receptor sequences come from an adult who received the AZD1222 COVID-19 vaccine.

The sample holds one count of this clone. CDR3 in amino acids: CASSLEGTVYGYTF. CDR3 DNA: TGCGCCAGCAGCTTGGAGGGGACAGTCTATGGCTACACCTTC. The rearrangement joins TRBV5-1 to TRBJ1-2; 7 bases line up with TRBD1. With 0 bases clipped from V and 4 bases from J, the junction kept 3 bases outside the gene matches. The CDR3 totals 14 residues. CDR1 SGHRS and CDR2 YFSETQ come from the germline V gene.

The V call is TRBV13, the J call TRBJ2-7; D gene ambiguous. The CDR3 length is 11 residues. Germline CDR1 PRHDT, CDR2 FYEKMQ (reference sequence). Between the trimmed V and J ends, which lost 5 bases and 5 bases, there was a span of 7 bases. The CDR3 DNA reads TGTGCCAGCAGCCTAGTGCACGAGCAGTACTTC. Protein: CASSLVHEQYF.

The chain combines TRBV27 with TRBJ2-3; weak D call: TRBD1 (5 bases). Germline V CDR1 and CDR2: MNHEY, SMNVEV (reference sequence). V lost 4 bases to trimming and J lost 6 bases, with 11 bases between them. The CDR3 is 13 residues long. CDR3 DNA: TGTGCCAGCAGTTCGAGACAGTCCGATACGCAGTATTTT. It yields the protein CASSSRQSDTQYF.

The rearrangement links TRBV27 to TRBJ1-2; TRBD1 is a possible D gene (5 bases). This CDR3 is built from 15 residues. Germline CDR1 MNHEY, CDR2 SMNVEV (reference sequence). V lost 1 base, J lost 10 bases, and 19 bases lay in between. Here the CDR3 reads CASSLFVRDFQTYTF. In nucleotides, the CDR3 is TGTGCCAGCAGTTTATTCGTTAGGGACTTTCAAACCTACACCTTC.

The chain is built from TRBV18 and TRBJ1-1; 7 nucleotides align to TRBD1. Trimming cost V 5 bases and J 3 bases; bases outside gene matches: 9. Germline values: CDR1 KGHSH, CDR2 LQKENI. The CDR3 totals 15 residues. The CDR3: CASSIWGTVHTEAFF. CDR3 coding DNA: TGTGCCAGCTCAATCTGGGGGACAGTTCACACTGAAGCTTTCTTT.

The V gene is TRBV27, the J gene TRBJ1-1; D is unclear. The CDR3 is 13 residues long. Trimming pared 5 bases from V and 6 bases from J, leaving 13 bases between. Germline CDR1 MNHEY, CDR2 SMNVEV (reference sequence). The CDR3 sequence is CASSPPGGAEAFF. The DNA of the CDR3 is TGTGCCAGCAGTCCCCCGGGCGGTGCTGAAGCTTTCTTT.

The CDR3 protein is CASSQEGLEGSNQPQHF. The CDR3 DNA follows: TGTGCCAGCAGCCAAGAGGGTCTAGAAGGTTCCAATCAGCCCCAGCATTTT. The chain employs TRBV4-2 and TRBJ1-5; D is unclear. V lost 0 bases and J lost 3, with 15 bases in between. The CDR3 consists of 17 residues. The germline V gene encodes CDR1 LGHNA and CDR2 YNFKEQ.

This clone was observed once. This chain joins TRBV29-1 and TRBJ2-3; TRBD2 aligns across 7 bases. CDR3 length: 15 amino acids. Germline loops: CDR1 SQVTM, CDR2 ANQGSEA. Trimming removed 6 bases from V and 1 base from J; junction bases left unmatched: 10. The CDR3 DNA is TGCAGCGTCCCGGGTCGACTAGCCGGCACAGATACGCAGTATTTT. This gives the protein CSVPGRLAGTDTQYF.

A remark on this clone: The germline gene is not matched at one end of the junction; a read error may be the cause. This chain uses TRBV5-8 with TRBJ1-2, with 7 bases fitting TRBD1. In germline, CDR1 is SGHTS, CDR2 YDEGEE. The CDR3 runs 13 residues. CDR3 nucleotide sequence: TGTGCCAGCAGTTTGGACAGGAGCTATGGCTACACCTTC. It codes for CASSLDRSYGYTF.

The chain is built from TRBV3-1 (or the pseudogene TRBV3-2) and TRBJ2-2; D uncertain. The ends were cut back, 2 bases at V and 6 bases at J, with 1 base in the middle. Per germline, CDR1 LGHDT and CDR2 YNNKEL (reference sequence). This CDR3 is 11 amino acids long. CDR3 loop: CASSQSGELFF. The CDR3 DNA reads as TGTGCCAGCAGCCAATCCGGGGAGCTGTTTTTT.

This chain uses TRBV7-2 with TRBJ2-7; 12 bases map to TRBD2. This CDR3 has 15 amino acids. Germline V gives CDR1 SGHTA, CDR2 FQGNSA. J gave up 4 bases and V 5 bases, and 6 bases lay outside the gene matches. CDR3 sequence (DNA): TGTGCCAGCAGCCCGCTAGCGGGAGGGCCGTACGAGCAGTACTTC. It translates to CASSPLAGGPYEQYF.

The chain links TRBV4-1 to TRBJ2-3; 7 bases fit TRBD2. Germline trimming cut 5 bases from V and 7 bases from J; bases unmatched to any gene: 9. There are 14 residues in the CDR3. The germline gives CDR1 MGHRA, CDR2 YSYEKL. CDR3 in amino acids: CASSNPAGKYTQYF. The CDR3 DNA sequence: TGCGCCAGCAGCAACCCAGCGGGAAAATATACGCAGTATTTT.

V usage is TRBV9 and J usage is TRBJ2-5; maybe TRBD2 (5 bases). Germline V CDR1 and CDR2: SGDLS, YYNGEE. The CDR3 sequence is 14 residues long. Trimming shortened V by 0 bases and J by 4 bases, and 10 bases separated the two germline ends. As DNA, the CDR3 is TGTGCCAGCAGCGTAGTCGGACGGGGAGAGACCCAGTACTTC. The encoded protein is CASSVVGRGETQYF.

This clone came up once. The V gene is TRBV18, the J gene TRBJ1-4, with D unclear. Trimming removed 0 bases at V and 8 bases at J, with 7 bases between. Germline lookup yields CDR1 KGHSH and CDR2 LQKENI. This CDR3 region has 13 residues. This chain's CDR3 is CASSPPNKEKLFF. For the CDR3, the DNA is TGTGCCAGCTCACCACCCAATAAAGAAAAACTGTTTTTT.

This clone was counted only a few times. The chain employs TRBV30 and TRBJ2-1, with a tentative D call TRBD1 (5 bases). Germline CDR1 GTSNPN, CDR2 SVGIG (reference sequence). The length of the CDR3 is 12 residues. V gave up 2 bases and J gave up 8 bases, with 10 bases separating them. CDR3 protein: CAWSPQGHEQFF. The CDR3 DNA reads TGTGCCTGGAGTCCTCAGGGTCATGAGCAGTTCTTC.

This chain joins TRBV19 and TRBJ1-2, with D hard to call. The germline CDR1 and CDR2 sequences are LNHDA and SQIVND (reference sequence). The CDR3 is 13 amino acids. V lost 7 bases and J 4 bases, leaving 13 bases between the germline ends. DNA for the CDR3: TGTGCCAGTATCAGCGACACCGCCTATGGCTACACCTTC. It yields the protein CASISDTAYGYTF.

The J gene is TRBJ1-2, the V gene TRBV27, with 12 positions matching TRBD1. The CDR3 is 16 residues long. Per the germline V gene, CDR1 is MNHEY and CDR2 is SMNVEV (reference sequence). J lost 8 bases, V lost 6 bases, and 13 bases had no gene match. CDR3 sequence (DNA): TGTGCCAGCAGAAGACCCCAGGGACAGGGGGCGTTAGGCTACACCTTC. Protein: CASRRPQGQGALGYTF.

The V call is TRBV18, the J call TRBJ2-7; D is perhaps TRBD1 (5 bases). The V end lost 5 bases, the J end lost 4 bases, and 15 bases lay between the germline ends. Germline lookup yields CDR1 KGHSH and CDR2 LQKENI. This CDR3 has 14 residues. DNA for the CDR3: TGTGCCAGCTCAGCCAGAGCTGGGGCGTACGAGCAGTACTTC. Amino acid sequence: CASSARAGAYEQYF.

This sequence joins TRBV11-2 and TRBJ2-1; 11 bases agree with TRBD2. CDR1 is SGHAT and CDR2 is FQNNGV in the germline V gene. Trimming took 5 bases from V and 6 from J; bases not matched to a gene: 6. This CDR3 region has 15 residues. The CDR3, as DNA: TGTGCCAGCAGCGACTCCGGGACTAGCGGCAATGAGCAGTTCTTC. Translated: CASSDSGTSGNEQFF.

The chain is built from TRBV6-4 and TRBJ2-2; possibly TRBD1 or TRBD2 for D (5 bases each). The V gene's germline CDR1 is MRHNA and CDR2 SNTAGT. The CDR3 contains 16 residues. Trimming pared 5 bases from V and 4 bases from J, leaving 17 bases between. The CDR3 DNA reads TGTGCCAGCAGTTCCTCAGCCGGGACGGCCACCGGGGAGCTGTTTTTT. Residues: CASSSSAGTATGELFF.

V is TRBV5-6 and J is TRBJ2-7; no clear D. This CDR3 has 12 residues. Germline assignment: CDR1 SGHDT and CDR2 YYEEEE. V lost 4 bases, J lost 2 bases, and 7 bases lay in between. CDR3 sequence (DNA): TGTGCCAGCAGCCAAGGGACCTACGAGCAGTACTTC. Its protein is CASSQGTYEQYF. Full variable domain (missing parts from reference TRBV5-6 and TRBJ2-7): DAGVTQSPTHLIKTRGQQVTLRCSPKSGHDTVSWYQQALGQGPQFIFQYYEEEERQRGNFPDRFSGHQFPNYSSELNVNALLLGDSALYLCASSQGTYEQYFGPGTRLTVT.

With regard to this clone: The identical CDR3 is also encoded by other nucleotide sequences in the sample. The rearrangement links TRBV5-1 to TRBJ1-4, with D hard to call. Germline loops: CDR1 SGHRS, CDR2 YFSETQ. V was clipped by 0 bases and J by 0 bases, with 6 bases between them. This CDR3 has 15 residues. The CDR3 DNA follows: TGCGCCAGCAGCTTGGGGGGAGCAACTAATGAAAAACTGTTTTTT. Translation: CASSLGGATNEKLFF.

This clone occurred once. The chain has TRBV28 and TRBJ2-3, with 7 bases fitting TRBD2. The CDR3 loop spans 14 amino acids. V lost 3 bases and J lost 5; bases outside the gene matches: 5. The germline V gene encodes CDR1 MDHEN and CDR2 SYDVKM. This CDR3 is CASSFERDEDTQYF. For the CDR3, the DNA is TGTGCCAGCAGTTTTGAGCGGGATGAAGATACGCAGTATTTT. The variable domain in full, completed from reference TRBV28 and TRBJ2-3, reads DVKVTQSSRYLVKRTGEKVFLECVQDMDHENMFWYRQDPGLGLRLIYFSYDVKMKEKGDIPEGYSVSREKKERFSLILESASTNQTSMYLCASSFERDEDTQYFGPGTRLTVL.

This sequence joins TRBV24-1 and TRBJ1-2, with 7 bases aligning to TRBD1. This CDR3 comprises 14 residues. CDR1 KGHDR and CDR2 SFDVKD come from the germline V gene. V was clipped by 4 bases and J by 4 bases; unmatched bases: 5. In DNA, the CDR3 is TGTGCCACCAGTGACATGACAGGGATCTATGGCTACACCTTC. Translation gives CATSDMTGIYGYTF.